These 12 T cell receptor beta chains were sequenced from one sample in a study of cytotoxic CD8 clonotypes in ibrutinib-treated CLL. The protocol was immunoSEQ multiplex PCR, while the TCRdb copy is restricted to in-frame clones and leaves out a portion. The sample has around 200,000 clones; over 65% are singletons. The input for sequencing was PBMCs, taken after 12 months of ibrutinib treatment. These receptors originate from a human donor with chronic lymphocytic leukemia.

This chain links TRBV12-5 with TRBJ1-6; 9 bases align to TRBD1. Germline CDR1 LGHNT, CDR2 FRNRAP. Trimming removed 0 bases from V and 8 bases from J; junction bases left unmatched: 5. The CDR3 loop spans 16 amino acids. The CDR3: CASGLVGTGPYSPLHF. CDR3 nucleotides: TGTGCTAGTGGTTTGGTAGGGACAGGGCCATATTCACCCCTCCACTTT.

This sequence joins TRBV7-2 and TRBJ1-3; D call uncertain. The V end was cut by 1 base, the J end by 4 bases, with 11 bases between. There are 15 residues in the CDR3. Germline-derived CDR1 and CDR2 are SGHTA and FQGNSA. The CDR3 DNA follows: TGTGCCAGCAGCTTAGTATCCCAGATCGGAAACACCATATATTTT. This sequence encodes CASSLVSQIGNTIYF.

V and J are TRBV30 and TRBJ2-5; 7 bases match TRBD2. Trimming took 2 bases from V and 4 from J; bases not matched to a gene: 1. Germline-derived CDR1 and CDR2 are GTSNPN and SVGIG (reference sequence). The length of the CDR3 is 12 residues. In DNA, the CDR3 is TGTGCCTGGAGTTCGGGGGGAGAGACCCAGTACTTC. Its protein is CAWSSGGETQYF.

This clone occurred a few times. The genes are TRBV10-3 and TRBJ1-2; unclear D gene. Germline V gives CDR1 ENHRY, CDR2 SYGVKD. V lost 0 bases to trimming and J lost 3 bases, with 11 bases between them. The CDR3 has 15 amino acids. CDR3 nucleotides: TGTGCCATCAGTGAGTCCCCGCCAGGCTACTATGGCTACACCTTC. Its translation: CAISESPPGYYGYTF.

This clone was picked up many times. The J gene is TRBJ1-2, the V gene TRBV29-1, with 7 bases fitting TRBD1. Per the germline V gene, CDR1 is SQVTM and CDR2 is ANQGSEA. The ends lost 6 bases at V and 4 bases at J; junction bases unmatched: 11. The CDR3 is made up of 14 amino acids. The CDR3 nucleotides are TGCAGCGTCGTTACAGGGGAAGGCAGCTATGGCTACACCTTC. It encodes CSVVTGEGSYGYTF.

The chain recombines TRBV7-9 with TRBJ2-7, with a tentative D call TRBD1 (7 bases). This CDR3 spans 14 amino acids. V was shortened by 1 base and J by 3 bases, with 10 bases between the two germline ends. The germline V gene has CDR1 SEHNR and CDR2 FQNEAQ (reference sequence). Written as DNA, the CDR3 is TGTGCCAGCAGCTTAGGACAGGGAGGCTACGAGCAGTACTTC. This encodes CASSLGQGGYEQYF.

This clone was seen only a few times. This chain uses TRBV11-2 with TRBJ1-2; 7 bases align to TRBD1. Per germline, CDR1 SGHAT and CDR2 FQNNGV. The CDR3 sequence is 14 residues long. Unmatched junction bases numbered 10, after V lost 5 bases and J lost 7 bases. CDR3 sequence (DNA): TGTGCCAGCAGCCCCCAGGGGGGGCAGTTTGGCTACACCTTC. The encoded protein is CASSPQGGQFGYTF.

The V and J genes are TRBV2 and TRBJ1-1; no clear D. Germline V lookup: CDR1 SNHLY, CDR2 FYNNEI. The CDR3 covers 13 residues. Trimming removed 1 base from V and 5 bases from J, with 8 bases in between. The CDR3 DNA follows: TGTGCCAGCAGTGAAGAACTAAGGACTGAAGCTTTCTTT. Translating it yields CASSEELRTEAFF.

The chain carries TRBV29-1 and TRBJ2-7; either TRBD1 or TRBD2 may supply D (5 bases each). Trimming pared 6 bases from V and 7 bases from J, leaving 19 bases between. The CDR3 is 13 amino acids. Germline V CDR1 and CDR2: SQVTM, ANQGSEA. The CDR3 DNA sequence: TGCAGCGTGGGCAGGCTAGTCGAGGGGGAGCAGTACTTC. Translated: CSVGRLVEGEQYF.

The chain links TRBV12-5 to TRBJ2-2; D may correspond to TRBD1 or TRBD2 (5 bases each). V shed 2 bases and J shed 6 bases, with 13 bases lying between them. Looked up from germline, CDR1 is LGHNT and CDR2 is FRNRAP. The CDR3 runs 15 residues. For the CDR3, the DNA is TGTGCTAGTGGTTTGTTTCCACCGGGGCCCGGGGAGCTGTTTTTT. It is translated as CASGLFPPGPGELFF.

This clone showed up just a few times. One end of the junction is discordant with germline, which a read error may explain. This CDR3 is CASSLSLPSISGRAESYNEQFF. Here the CDR3 DNA reads TGTGCTAGCAGCTTATCCCTGCCCTCAATTAGCGGGAGGGCCGAATCCTACAATGAGCAGTTCTTC. This sequence joins TRBV7-7 and TRBJ2-1; 11 bases agree with TRBD2. CDR1 and CDR2 (germline): SSHAT, FNYEAQ (reference sequence). The CDR3 covers 22 residues.

DNA for the CDR3: TGTGCCTGGAGTGTCCCGGGGCTATCACACGCGGGGGCCAACGTCCTGACTTTC. Protein: CAWSVPGLSHAGANVLTF. V is TRBV30 and J is TRBJ2-6; perhaps D is TRBD1 or TRBD2 (5 bases each). Looked up from germline, CDR1 is GTSNPN and CDR2 is SVGIG (reference sequence). CDR3 size: 18 residues. Trimming stripped 0 bases from V and 4 bases from J, with 19 bases between.